The clone carrying this TCR beta chain was seen only once. These data come from a study of T-cell memory formation after mild COVID-19. The authors produced TCR alpha and TCR beta cDNA libraries with sample barcodes and UMIs by 5'RACE using constant-segment primers. TCRdb analysed the 5' RACE reads with MiXCR anew, one entry per CDR3 protein. The sample holds approximately 340,000 distinct CDR3 sequences, 10% to 15% seen once. CDR3 size: 15 residues. The trim removed 5 bases at V and 3 bases at J, leaving 4 bases unmatched. Looked up from germline, CDR1 is MNHEY and CDR2 is SMNVEV (reference sequence).

The sample was PBMCs or a T cell subset sorted from them (not recorded which). This TCR came from a man aged 18 to 30 who had mild COVID-19 (a few samples of this study predate the infection). Cell type and time point are not known. V and J are TRBV27 and TRBJ2-7; 13 bases agree with TRBD2. The CDR3: CASSTGLAGVYEQYF. The CDR3 DNA sequence: TGTGCCAGCAGTACTGGACTAGCGGGAGTCTACGAGCAGTACTTC.